This entry describes one T cell receptor beta chain. This clone's antigen is unknown. Per-base quality was not reported, and no clone a single base away is much larger than it. The source of the sample is a study of beta chain features in type 1 diabetes (dated 2018 in TCRdb). Turning to the overall study: No differences in mean age, gender distribution, total cell number or subset yield were found between patients and healthy donors. Whereas all 30 or so donors provided naive and central memory subsets, regulatory and stem cell-like memory subsets were isolated from just 8 patients and about 8 healthy donors. A total of about 100 million sorted cells were examined across all samples, and RNA yield correlated strongly with the number of cells per subset. The study compared TCRB repertoires of sorted circulating CD4+ T cell subsets between recently diagnosed type 1 diabetes patients and matched healthy donors. Points the paper makes about the study in general: Type 1 diabetes patients showed a moderate but significant shortening of TCRB CDR3 length in all four CD4+ subsets. Only small numbers of individuals were included in the HLA sub-analyses, which left unresolved whether HLA type had any influence on TCRB rearrangement. At VDJ recombination sites, patients with type 1 diabetes made fewer insertions and deleted more nucleotides, a pattern implying thymic rearrangement abnormalities. Shorter templates might have been favored by PCR, but patient and control samples were amplified and corrected together, so both groups would have been affected equally by any skew. Naive, central memory and regulatory TCRB repertoires appeared to be more similar among patients than among healthy donors. Because cDNA was sequenced instead of genomic DNA, highly expressing activated cells could be over-represented, though the groups showed no difference in activation or CD3 levels.

The entire amount of isolated RNA was reverse transcribed using the High Capacity cDNA Reverse Transcription Kit, so the sequenced TCRB transcripts were expressed ones. Naive, central memory and regulatory T cell samples underwent deep immunoSEQ sequencing, averaging roughly 3.5 million total reads per sample. Sorted cells were lysed in RLT buffer and RNA was extracted with DNase-treated RNeasy Micro or Mini kits, depending on cell number. To prevent cross-contamination, every cell subset was processed on its own, while patient and healthy donor samples were processed together. TCRB sequences were amplified from cDNA with the immunoSEQ multiplex PCR, producing 87-bp fragments spanning the CDR3 region. The amplicons were sequenced using the Illumina HiSeq platform. Turning to the authors' computational methods: Synthetic template baselines were used to correct PCR bias computationally, reads within Hamming distance 2 were collapsed together, and singletons that could not be merged were discarded. Reads were aligned against IMGT to assign V, D and J genes, CDR3 length and insertions or deletions at six rearrangement sites. Within each subset, clonotype counts were normalized to the number of sorted cells before true diversity and Gini coefficients were calculated with the tcR R package. The overlap coefficient, calculated on TCRB nucleotide sequences, was used to quantify repertoire sharing. Out-of-frame TCRB sequences from naive cells were analyzed as a proxy for the pre-selection repertoire. TCRdb limited this immuneACCESS table to in-frame rearrangements with V and J called. A share of clones is missing; checked studies link under half to unresolved V genes, and the rest is unexplained. That table furnishes V, J and clone size, whereas the DNA furnished D and trimming. The sample table shows roughly 610,000 clones, and less than 20% are seen once. The ten largest clones capture about 0.086% of the sample.

A single peripheral blood draw of about 116 mL on average was collected from each donor into heparinised tubes. Using a panel that included CD45RO, CCR7, CD25, CD127, CD95 and CD27, naive, central memory, regulatory and stem cell-like memory CD4+ T cells were sorted on a BD FACSAria II. Purity was above 98% for every sorted population. PBMCs were isolated right away by Lymphoprep density gradient centrifugation and were stained directly, without culture. To minimize batch effects, samples were stained and sorted in pairs, one healthy donor with one patient per experiment. CDR1 and CDR2 were assigned from the germline V gene as LGHNA and YSLEER. The CDR3 measures 13 amino acids from cysteine to phenylalanine. Only the CDR3 portion is preserved as DNA: 39 bases, with reading frame beginning at the first base. The junction shows trimming of 6 bases on V and 3 bases on J, plus 11 bases between the germline ends.

This receptor chain uses TRBV4-3 and TRBJ1-2, with TRBD1 tentatively as D gene (5 bases match). The TCR was taken from a man between 18 and 29 years old in good health. What was sequenced was naive CD4+ T cells from blood. The cell subset or site label, read with the paper, signifies: true naive CD4+ T cells. The base sequence is TGCGCCAGCAGACTCCAGGGATACTATGGCTACACCTTC. It specifies CASRLQGYYGYTF.